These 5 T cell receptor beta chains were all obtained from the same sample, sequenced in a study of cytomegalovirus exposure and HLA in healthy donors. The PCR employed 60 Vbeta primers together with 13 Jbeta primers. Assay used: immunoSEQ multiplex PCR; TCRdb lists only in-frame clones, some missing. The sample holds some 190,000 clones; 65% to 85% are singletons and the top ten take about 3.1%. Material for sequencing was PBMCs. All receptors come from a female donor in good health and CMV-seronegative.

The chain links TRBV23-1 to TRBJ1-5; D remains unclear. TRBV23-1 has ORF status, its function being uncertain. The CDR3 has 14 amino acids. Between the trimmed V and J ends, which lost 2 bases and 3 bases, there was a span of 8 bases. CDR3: CASSQAGSNQPQHF. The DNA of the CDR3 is TGCGCCAGCAGTCAAGCCGGGTCCAATCAGCCCCAGCATTTT.

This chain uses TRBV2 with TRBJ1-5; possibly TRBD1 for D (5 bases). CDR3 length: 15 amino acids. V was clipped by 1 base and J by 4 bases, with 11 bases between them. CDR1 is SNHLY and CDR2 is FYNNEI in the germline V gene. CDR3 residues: CASSEGGDPNQPQHF. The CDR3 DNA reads TGTGCCAGCAGTGAAGGGGGGGACCCTAATCAGCCCCAGCATTTT.

The chain's CDR3 is CASSQYLVSRDNSPLHF. The CDR3 coding sequence is TGCGCCAGCAGCCAATACCTAGTATCCAGAGATAATTCACCCCTCCACTTT. The genes are TRBV4-1 and TRBJ1-6; D remains unclear. The germline V and J ends were trimmed by 2 bases and 5 bases, with 16 bases remaining between them. This CDR3 has 17 residues. Germline assignment: CDR1 MGHRA and CDR2 YSYEKL.

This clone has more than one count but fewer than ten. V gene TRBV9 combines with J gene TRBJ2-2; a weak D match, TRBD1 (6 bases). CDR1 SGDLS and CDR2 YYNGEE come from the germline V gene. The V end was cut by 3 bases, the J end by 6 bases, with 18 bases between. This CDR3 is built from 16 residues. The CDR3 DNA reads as TGTGCCAGCAGCGAACGTGGGACATCCACTCCCGGGGAGCTGTTTTTT. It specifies CASSERGTSTPGELFF.

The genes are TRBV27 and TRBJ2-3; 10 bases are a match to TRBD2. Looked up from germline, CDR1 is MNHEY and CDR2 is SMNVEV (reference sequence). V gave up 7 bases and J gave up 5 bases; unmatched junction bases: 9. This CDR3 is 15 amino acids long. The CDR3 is CASKPLAGVEDTQYF. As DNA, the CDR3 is TGTGCCAGCAAACCTCTAGCGGGAGTTGAAGATACGCAGTATTTT.